This TCR beta chain emerged from a study of shared clonotypes between healthy human individuals. The genomic DNA of each subset was split evenly across several immunoSEQ plates. Here immunoSEQ multiplex PCR was the method, and the copy in TCRdb shows in-frame clones only, minus some. The sample has hundreds of thousands of clones, around 87% seen once; the top ten hold 15% to 20%. The material sequenced was memory CD8+ T cells sorted from blood. Subset denoted: CD45RO+ cells pooled with CCR7-negative TemRA cells. This TCR was recovered from a man aged 18-30 years in good health.

CDR3 in amino acids: CASSIGLMWGASNSPLHF. In DNA form, the CDR3 reads TGTGCCAGTAGTATTGGCCTCATGTGGGGGGCGAGTAATTCACCCCTCCACTTT. V usage is TRBV19 and J usage is TRBJ1-6; D might be TRBD1 (6 bases). V shed 3 bases and J shed 6 bases, with 21 bases lying between them. Germline V CDR1 and CDR2: LNHDA, SQIVND (reference sequence). CDR3 size: 18 residues. The variable domain in full, with the rest retrieved from reference TRBV19 and TRBJ1-6, is DGGITQSPKYLFRKEGQNVTLSCEQNLNHDAMYWYRQDPGQGLRLIYYSQIVNDFQKGDIAEGYSVSREKKESFPLTVTSAQKNPTAFYLCASSIGLMWGASNSPLHFGNGTRLTVT.